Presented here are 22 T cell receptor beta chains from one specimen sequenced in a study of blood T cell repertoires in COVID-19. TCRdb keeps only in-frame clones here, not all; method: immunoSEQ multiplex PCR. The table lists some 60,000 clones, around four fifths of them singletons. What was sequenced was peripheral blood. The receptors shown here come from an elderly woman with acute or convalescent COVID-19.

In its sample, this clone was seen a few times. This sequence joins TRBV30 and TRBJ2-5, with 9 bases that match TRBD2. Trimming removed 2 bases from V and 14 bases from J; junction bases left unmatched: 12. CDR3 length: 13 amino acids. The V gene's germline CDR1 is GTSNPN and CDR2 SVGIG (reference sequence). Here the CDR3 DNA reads TGTGCCTGGAGTCTGCAGCGGGAGGAGCCTATTTACTTC. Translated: CAWSLQREEPIYF.

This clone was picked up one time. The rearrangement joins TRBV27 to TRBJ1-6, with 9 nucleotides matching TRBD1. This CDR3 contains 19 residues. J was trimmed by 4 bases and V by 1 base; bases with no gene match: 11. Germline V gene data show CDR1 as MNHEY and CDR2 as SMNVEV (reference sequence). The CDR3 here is CASSLLLSGTGFYNSPLHF. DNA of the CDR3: TGTGCCAGCAGTTTATTGTTGTCGGGGACAGGGTTTTATAATTCACCCCTCCACTTT.

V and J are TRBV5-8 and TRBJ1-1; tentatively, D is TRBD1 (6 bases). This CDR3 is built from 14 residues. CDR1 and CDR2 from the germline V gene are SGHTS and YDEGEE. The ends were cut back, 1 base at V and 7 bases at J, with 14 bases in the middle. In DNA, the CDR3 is TGTGCCAGCAGCTTGCTAGGGGGTCTCAGTGAAGCTTTCTTT. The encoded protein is CASSLLGGLSEAFF. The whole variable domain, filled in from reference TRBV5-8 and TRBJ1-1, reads EAGVTQSPTHLIKTRGQQATLRCSPISGHTSVYWYQQALGLGLQFLLWYDEGEERNRGNFPPRFSGRQFPNYSSELNVNALELEDSALYLCASSLLGGLSEAFFGQGTRLTVV.

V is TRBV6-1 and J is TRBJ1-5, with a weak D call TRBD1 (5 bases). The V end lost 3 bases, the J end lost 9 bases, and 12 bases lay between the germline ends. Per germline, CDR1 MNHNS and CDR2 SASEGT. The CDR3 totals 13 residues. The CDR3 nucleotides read TGTGCCAGCAGTGAGGGGGAGGGCTGGCCCCAGCATTTT. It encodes CASSEGEGWPQHF.

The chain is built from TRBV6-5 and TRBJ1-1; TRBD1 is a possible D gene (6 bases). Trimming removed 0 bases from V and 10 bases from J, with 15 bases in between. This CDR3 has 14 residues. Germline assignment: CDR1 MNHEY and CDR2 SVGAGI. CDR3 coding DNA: TGTGCCAGCAGTTACTCGGAGGGGGGGGCTGCAGCTTTCTTT. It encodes CASSYSEGGAAAFF.

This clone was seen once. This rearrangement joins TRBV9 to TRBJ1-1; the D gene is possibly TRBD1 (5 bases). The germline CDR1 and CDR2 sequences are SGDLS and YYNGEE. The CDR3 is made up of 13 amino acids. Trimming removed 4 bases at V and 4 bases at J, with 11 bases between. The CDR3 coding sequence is TGTGCCAGCAGCCGACGGGGGGGCACTGAAGCTTTCTTT. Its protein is CASSRRGGTEAFF.

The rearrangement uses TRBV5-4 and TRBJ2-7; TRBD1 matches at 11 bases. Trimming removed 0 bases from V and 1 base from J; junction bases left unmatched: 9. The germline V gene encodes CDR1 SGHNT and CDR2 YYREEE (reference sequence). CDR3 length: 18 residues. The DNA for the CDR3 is TGTGCCAGCAGCTTGGCCGCTACCGGGACAGGGGGTTCCTACGAGCAGTACTTC. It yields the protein CASSLAATGTGGSYEQYF.

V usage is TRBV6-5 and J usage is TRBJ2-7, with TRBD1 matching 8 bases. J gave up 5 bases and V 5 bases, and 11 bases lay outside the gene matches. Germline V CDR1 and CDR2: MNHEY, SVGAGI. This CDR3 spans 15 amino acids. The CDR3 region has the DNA TGTGCCAGCAGTCGCCCAGGACAGGGTCTGAACGAGCAGTACTTC. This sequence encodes CASSRPGQGLNEQYF.

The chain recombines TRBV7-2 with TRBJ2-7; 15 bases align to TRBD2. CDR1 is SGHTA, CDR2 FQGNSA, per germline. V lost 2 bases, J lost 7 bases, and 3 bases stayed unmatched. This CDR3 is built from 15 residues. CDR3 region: CASSLTGLAGGEQYF. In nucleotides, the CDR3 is TGTGCCAGCAGCTTAACCGGACTAGCGGGAGGGGAGCAGTACTTC.

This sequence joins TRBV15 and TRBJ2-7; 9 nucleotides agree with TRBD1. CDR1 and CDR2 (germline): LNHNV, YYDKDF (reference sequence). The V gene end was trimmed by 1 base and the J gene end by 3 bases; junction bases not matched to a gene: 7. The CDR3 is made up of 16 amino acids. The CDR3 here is CATSRAPRDRDYEQYF. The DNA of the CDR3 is TGTGCCACCAGCAGAGCGCCCCGGGACAGGGACTACGAGCAGTACTTC. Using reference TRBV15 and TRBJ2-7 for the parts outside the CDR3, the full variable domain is DAMVIQNPRYQVTQFGKPVTLSCSQTLNHNVMYWYQQKSSQAPKLLFHYYDKDFNNEADTPDNFQSRRPNTSFCFLDIRSPGLGDTAMYLCATSRAPRDRDYEQYFGPGTRLTVT.

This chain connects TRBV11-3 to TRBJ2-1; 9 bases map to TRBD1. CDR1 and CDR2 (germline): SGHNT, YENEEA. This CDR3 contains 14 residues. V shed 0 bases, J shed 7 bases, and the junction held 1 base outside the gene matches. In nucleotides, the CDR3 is TGTGCCAGCAGCTTAGATGGACAGGGGAATGAGCAGTTCTTC. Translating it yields CASSLDGQGNEQFF.

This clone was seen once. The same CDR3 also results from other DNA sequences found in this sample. The CDR3 nucleotides read TGTGCCAGCTCACCAGCGGGGGAGACCCAGTACTTC. Protein product: CASSPAGETQYF. The chain links TRBV18 to TRBJ2-5; D might be TRBD2 (6 bases). Germline V lookup: CDR1 KGHSH, CDR2 LQKENI. Trimming left V 2 bases short and J 5 bases short, with 6 bases between. The CDR3 covers 12 residues.

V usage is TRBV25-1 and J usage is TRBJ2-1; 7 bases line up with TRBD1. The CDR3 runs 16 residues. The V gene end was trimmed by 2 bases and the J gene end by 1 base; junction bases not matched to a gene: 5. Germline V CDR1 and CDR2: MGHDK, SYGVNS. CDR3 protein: CASSEPGQDSYNEQFF. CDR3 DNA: TGTGCCAGCAGTGAACCCGGACAGGATTCCTACAATGAGCAGTTCTTC.

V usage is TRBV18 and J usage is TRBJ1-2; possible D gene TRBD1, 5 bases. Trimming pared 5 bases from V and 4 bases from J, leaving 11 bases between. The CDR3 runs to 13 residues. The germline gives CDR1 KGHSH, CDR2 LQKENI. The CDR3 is CASSRTRFYGYTF. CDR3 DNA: TGTGCCAGCTCAAGGACACGATTCTATGGCTACACCTTC.

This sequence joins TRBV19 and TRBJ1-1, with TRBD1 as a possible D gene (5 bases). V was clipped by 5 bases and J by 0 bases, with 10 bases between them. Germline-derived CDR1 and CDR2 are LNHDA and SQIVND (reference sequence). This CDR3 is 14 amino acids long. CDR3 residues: CASSYGTLNTEAFF. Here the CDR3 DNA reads TGTGCCAGTAGTTACGGGACTTTGAACACTGAAGCTTTCTTT.

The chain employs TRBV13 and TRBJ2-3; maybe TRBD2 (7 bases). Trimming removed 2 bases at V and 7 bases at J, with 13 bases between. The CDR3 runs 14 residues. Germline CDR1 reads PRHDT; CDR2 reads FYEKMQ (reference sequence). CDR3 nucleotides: TGTGCCAGCAGCTTATTTGGGGGGGCAAATACGCAGTATTTT. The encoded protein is CASSLFGGANTQYF. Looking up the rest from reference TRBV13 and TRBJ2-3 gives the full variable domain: AAGVIQSPRHLIKEKRETATLKCYPIPRHDTVYWYQQGPGQDPQFLISFYEKMQSDKGSIPDRFSAQQFSDYHSELNMSSLELGDSALYFCASSLFGGANTQYFGPGTRLTVL.

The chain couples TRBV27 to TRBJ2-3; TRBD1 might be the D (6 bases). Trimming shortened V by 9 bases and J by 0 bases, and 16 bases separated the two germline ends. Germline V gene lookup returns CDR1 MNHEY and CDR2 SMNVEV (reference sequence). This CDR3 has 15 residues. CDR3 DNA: TGTGCCAGTAAACCCGGGACACTAAGCACAGATACGCAGTATTTT. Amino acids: CASKPGTLSTDTQYF.

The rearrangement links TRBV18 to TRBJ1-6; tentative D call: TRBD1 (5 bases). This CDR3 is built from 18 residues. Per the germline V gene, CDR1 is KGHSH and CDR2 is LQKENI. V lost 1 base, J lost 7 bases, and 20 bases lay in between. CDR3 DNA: TGTGCCAGCTCACCACTCAGACAAGGGGCTGGTTCCAATTCACCCCTCCACTTT. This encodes CASSPLRQGAGSNSPLHF.

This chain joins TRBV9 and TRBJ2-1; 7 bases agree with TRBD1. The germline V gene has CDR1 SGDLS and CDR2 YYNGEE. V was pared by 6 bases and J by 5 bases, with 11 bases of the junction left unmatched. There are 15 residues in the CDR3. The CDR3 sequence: CASTVGQGVNNEQFF. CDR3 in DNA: TGTGCCAGCACCGTTGGGCAGGGGGTCAACAATGAGCAGTTCTTC. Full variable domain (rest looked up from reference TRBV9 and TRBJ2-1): DSGVTQTPKHLITATGQRVTLRCSPRSGDLSVYWYQQSLDQGLQFLIQYYNGEERAKGNILERFSAQQFPDLHSELNLSSLELGDSALYFCASTVGQGVNNEQFFGPGTRLTVL.

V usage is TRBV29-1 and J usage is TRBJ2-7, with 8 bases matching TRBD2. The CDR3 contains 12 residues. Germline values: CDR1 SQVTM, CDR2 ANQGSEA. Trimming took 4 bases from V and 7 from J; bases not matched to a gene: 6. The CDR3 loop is CSVALAGREQYF. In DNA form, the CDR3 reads TGCAGCGTTGCTCTAGCGGGTAGGGAGCAGTACTTC.

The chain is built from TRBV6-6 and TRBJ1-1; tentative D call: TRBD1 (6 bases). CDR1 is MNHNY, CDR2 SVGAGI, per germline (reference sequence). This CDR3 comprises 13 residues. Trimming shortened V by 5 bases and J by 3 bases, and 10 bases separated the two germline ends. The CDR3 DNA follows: TGTGCCAGCAGTCGGACAGCCGACACTGAAGCTTTCTTT. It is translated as CASSRTADTEAFF.

CDR3 nucleotides: TGTGCCAGCAGCCAGAATAGACAGGGTAGGAATTCACCCCTCCACTTT. Protein product: CASSQNRQGRNSPLHF. This sequence joins TRBV9 and TRBJ1-6; 7 positions agree with TRBD1. This CDR3 spans 16 amino acids. From germline, CDR1 is SGDLS and CDR2 YYNGEE. Unmatched junction bases numbered 11, after V lost 4 bases and J lost 7 bases.